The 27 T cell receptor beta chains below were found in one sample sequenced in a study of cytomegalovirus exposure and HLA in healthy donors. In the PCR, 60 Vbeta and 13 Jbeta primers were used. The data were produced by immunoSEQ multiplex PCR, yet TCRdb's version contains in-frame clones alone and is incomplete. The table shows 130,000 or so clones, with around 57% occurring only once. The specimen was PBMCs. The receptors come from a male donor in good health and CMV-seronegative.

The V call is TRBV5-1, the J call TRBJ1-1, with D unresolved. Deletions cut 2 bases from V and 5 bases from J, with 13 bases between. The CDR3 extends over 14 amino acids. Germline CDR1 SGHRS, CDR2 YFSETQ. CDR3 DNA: TGCGCCAGCAGCTTCGAGGGAACGAGGACTGAAGCTTTCTTT. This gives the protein CASSFEGTRTEAFF.

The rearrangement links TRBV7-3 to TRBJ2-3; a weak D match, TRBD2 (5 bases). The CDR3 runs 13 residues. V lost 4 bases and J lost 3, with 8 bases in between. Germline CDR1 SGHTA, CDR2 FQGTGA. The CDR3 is CASSSGRTDTQYF. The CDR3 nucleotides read TGTGCCAGCAGCTCGGGAAGGACAGATACGCAGTATTTT.

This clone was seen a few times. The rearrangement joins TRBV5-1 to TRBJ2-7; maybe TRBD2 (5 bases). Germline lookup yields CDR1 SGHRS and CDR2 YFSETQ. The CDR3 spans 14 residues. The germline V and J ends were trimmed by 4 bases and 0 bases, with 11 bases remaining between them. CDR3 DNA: TGCGCCAGCAGCACATGGACTCGCTCCTACGAGCAGTACTTC. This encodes CASSTWTRSYEQYF.

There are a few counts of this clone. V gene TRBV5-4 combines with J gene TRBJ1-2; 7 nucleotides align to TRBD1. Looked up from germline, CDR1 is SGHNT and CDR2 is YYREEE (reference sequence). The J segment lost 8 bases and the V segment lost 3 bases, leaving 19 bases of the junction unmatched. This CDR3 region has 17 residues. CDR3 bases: TGTGCCAGCAGCTCCTTTGATACAGGGGATTGGACGAAGGGCTACACCTTC. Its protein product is CASSSFDTGDWTKGYTF.

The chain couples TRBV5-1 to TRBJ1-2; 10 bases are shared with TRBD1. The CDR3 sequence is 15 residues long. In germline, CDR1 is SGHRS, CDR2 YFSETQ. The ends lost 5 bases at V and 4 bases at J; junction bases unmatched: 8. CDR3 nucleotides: TGCGCCAGCAGGGGGACAGGGGCTTCGGCCTATGGCTACACCTTC. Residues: CASRGTGASAYGYTF.

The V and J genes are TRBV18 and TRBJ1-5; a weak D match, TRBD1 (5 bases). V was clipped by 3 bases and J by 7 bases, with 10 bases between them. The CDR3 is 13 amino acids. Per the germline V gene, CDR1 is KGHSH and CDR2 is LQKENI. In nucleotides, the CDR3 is TGTGCCAGCTCACCGCCAGGGTCCCAGCCCCAGCATTTT. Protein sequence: CASSPPGSQPQHF.

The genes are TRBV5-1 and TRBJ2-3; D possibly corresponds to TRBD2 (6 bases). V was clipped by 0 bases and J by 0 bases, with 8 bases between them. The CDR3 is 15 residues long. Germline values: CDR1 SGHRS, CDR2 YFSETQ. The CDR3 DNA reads TGCGCCAGCAGCTTGGAGGAGGGGAGCACAGATACGCAGTATTTT. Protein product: CASSLEEGSTDTQYF.

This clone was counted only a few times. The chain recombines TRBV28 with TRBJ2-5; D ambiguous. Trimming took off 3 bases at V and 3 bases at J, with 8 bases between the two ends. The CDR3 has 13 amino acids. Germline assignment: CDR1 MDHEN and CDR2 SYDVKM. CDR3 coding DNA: TGTGCCAGCAGTTTTTGGAGCAAAGAGACCCAGTACTTC. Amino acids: CASSFWSKETQYF.

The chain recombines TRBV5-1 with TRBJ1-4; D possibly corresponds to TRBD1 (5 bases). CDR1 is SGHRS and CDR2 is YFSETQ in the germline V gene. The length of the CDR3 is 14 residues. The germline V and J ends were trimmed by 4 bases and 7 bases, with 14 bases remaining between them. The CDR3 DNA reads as TGCGCCAGCAGCGGGGGTCGGGGGTCTGAAAAACTGTTTTTT. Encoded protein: CASSGGRGSEKLFF.

The CDR3 DNA reads TGCGCCAGCAGCTCAATATACGGCGGCCCCCCAGATACGCAGTATTTT. It translates to CASSSIYGGPPDTQYF. This chain connects TRBV4-3 to TRBJ2-3; D remains ambiguous. V dropped 5 bases and J dropped 4 bases, with 19 bases sitting between them. This CDR3 has 16 residues. Germline CDR1 and CDR2: LGHNA and YSLEER.

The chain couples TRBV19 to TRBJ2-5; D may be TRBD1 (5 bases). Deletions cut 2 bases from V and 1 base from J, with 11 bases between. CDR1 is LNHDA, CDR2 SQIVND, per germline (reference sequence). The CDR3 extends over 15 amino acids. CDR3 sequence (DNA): TGTGCCAGTAGTATACGACCGGACACCCAAGAGACCCAGTACTTC. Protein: CASSIRPDTQETQYF.

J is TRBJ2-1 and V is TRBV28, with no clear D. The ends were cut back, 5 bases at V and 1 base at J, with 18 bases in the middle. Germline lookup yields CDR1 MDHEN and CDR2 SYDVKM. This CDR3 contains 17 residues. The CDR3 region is CASSPPWRQSSYNEQFF. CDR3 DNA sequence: TGTGCCAGCAGTCCCCCCTGGCGGCAGTCGTCCTACAATGAGCAGTTCTTC.

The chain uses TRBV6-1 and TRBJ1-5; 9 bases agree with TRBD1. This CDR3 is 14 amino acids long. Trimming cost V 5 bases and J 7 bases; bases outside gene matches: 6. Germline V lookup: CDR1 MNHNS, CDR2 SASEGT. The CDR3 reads CASSPGQGVQPQHF. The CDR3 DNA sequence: TGTGCCAGCAGTCCGGGACAGGGTGTACAGCCCCAGCATTTT.

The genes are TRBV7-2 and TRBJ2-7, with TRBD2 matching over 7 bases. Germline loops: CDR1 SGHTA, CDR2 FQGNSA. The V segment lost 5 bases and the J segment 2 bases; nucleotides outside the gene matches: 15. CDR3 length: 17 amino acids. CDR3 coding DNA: TGTGCCAGCAGCCGGACGATCACGGTAGGACTAGCCTACGAGCAGTACTTC. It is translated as CASSRTITVGLAYEQYF.

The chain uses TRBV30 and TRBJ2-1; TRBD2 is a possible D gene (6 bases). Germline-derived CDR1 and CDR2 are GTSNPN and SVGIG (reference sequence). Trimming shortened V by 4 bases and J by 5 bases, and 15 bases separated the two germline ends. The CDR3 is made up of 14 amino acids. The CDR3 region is CAWNSGRGDNEQFF. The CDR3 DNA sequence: TGTGCCTGGAATTCGGGGCGGGGCGACAATGAGCAGTTCTTC. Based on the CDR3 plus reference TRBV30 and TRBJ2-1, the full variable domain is SQTIHQWPATLVQPVGSPLSLECTVEGTSNPNLYWYRQAAGRGLQLLFYSVGIGQISSEVPQNLSASRPQDRQFILSSKKLLLSDSGFYLCAWNSGRGDNEQFFGPGTRLTVL.

The CDR3 spells CASSVGRDRGGYTF. CDR3 nucleotides: TGTGCCAGCAGCGTAGGGCGGGACAGGGGGGGCTACACCTTC. This sequence joins TRBV7-9 and TRBJ1-2; 11 bases are a match to TRBD1. The CDR3 extends over 14 amino acids. Germline assignment: CDR1 SEHNR and CDR2 FQNEAQ (reference sequence). The V and J ends lost 5 bases and 8 bases, in that order; junction bases with no gene match: 7.

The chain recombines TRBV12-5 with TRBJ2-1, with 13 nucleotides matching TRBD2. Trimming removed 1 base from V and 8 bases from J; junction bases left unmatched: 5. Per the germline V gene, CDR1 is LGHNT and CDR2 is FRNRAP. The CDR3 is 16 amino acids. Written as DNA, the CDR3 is TGTGCTAGTGGTTTGGCTCAACTAGCGGGGGGGCATGAGCAGTTCTTC. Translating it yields CASGLAQLAGGHEQFF. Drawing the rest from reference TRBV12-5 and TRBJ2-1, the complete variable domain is DARVTQTPRHKVTEMGQEVTMRCQPILGHNTVFWYRQTMMQGLELLAYFRNRAPLDDSGMPKDRFSAEMPDATLATLKIQPSEPRDSAVYFCASGLAQLAGGHEQFFGPGTRLTVL.

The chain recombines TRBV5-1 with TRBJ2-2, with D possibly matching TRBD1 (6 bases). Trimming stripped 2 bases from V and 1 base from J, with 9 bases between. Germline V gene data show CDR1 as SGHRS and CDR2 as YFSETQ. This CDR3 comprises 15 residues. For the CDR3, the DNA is TGCGCCAGCAGCTTTCGGACAGAGAACACCGGGGAGCTGTTTTTT. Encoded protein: CASSFRTENTGELFF.

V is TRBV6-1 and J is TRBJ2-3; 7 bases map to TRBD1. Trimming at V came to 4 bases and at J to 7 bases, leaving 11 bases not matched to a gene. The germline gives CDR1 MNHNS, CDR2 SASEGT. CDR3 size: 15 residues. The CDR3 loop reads CASSARGQESNTQYF. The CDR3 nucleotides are TGTGCCAGCAGTGCCAGAGGACAGGAGTCGAATACGCAGTATTTT.

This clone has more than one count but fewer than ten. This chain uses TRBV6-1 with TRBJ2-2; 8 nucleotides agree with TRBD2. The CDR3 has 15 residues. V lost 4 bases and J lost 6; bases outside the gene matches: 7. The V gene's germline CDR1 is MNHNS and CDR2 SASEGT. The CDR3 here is CASSGGSGGSGELFF. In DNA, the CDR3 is TGTGCCAGCAGTGGGGGAAGCGGGGGTTCCGGGGAGCTGTTTTTT.

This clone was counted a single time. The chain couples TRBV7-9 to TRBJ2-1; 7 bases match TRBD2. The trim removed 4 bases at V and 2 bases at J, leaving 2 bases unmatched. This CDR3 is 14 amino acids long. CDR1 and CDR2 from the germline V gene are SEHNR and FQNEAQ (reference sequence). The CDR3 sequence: CASSSRGTYNEQFF. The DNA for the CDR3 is TGTGCCAGCAGCTCGCGGGGGACCTACAATGAGCAGTTCTTC.

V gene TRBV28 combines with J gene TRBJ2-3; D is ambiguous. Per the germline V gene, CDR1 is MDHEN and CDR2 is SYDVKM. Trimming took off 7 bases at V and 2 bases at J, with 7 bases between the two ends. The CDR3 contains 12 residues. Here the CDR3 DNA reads TGTGCCAGCATCGGGTTCACAGATACGCAGTATTTT. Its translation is CASIGFTDTQYF.

CDR3 region: CASSILAGVNEQFF. The CDR3 bases are TGTGCCAGTAGTATACTAGCGGGGGTCAATGAGCAGTTCTTC. The chain joins TRBV19 to TRBJ2-1, with 10 bases matching TRBD2. This CDR3 region has 14 residues. The V gene end was trimmed by 2 bases and the J gene end by 6 bases; junction bases not matched to a gene: 1. Germline V gene sequence: CDR1 LNHDA, CDR2 SQIVND (reference sequence).

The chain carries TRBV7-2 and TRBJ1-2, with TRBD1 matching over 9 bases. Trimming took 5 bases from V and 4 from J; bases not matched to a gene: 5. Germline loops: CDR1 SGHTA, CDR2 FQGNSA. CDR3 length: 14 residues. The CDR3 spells CASSPTGGAYGYTF. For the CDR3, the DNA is TGTGCCAGCAGCCCTACAGGGGGCGCCTATGGCTACACCTTC.

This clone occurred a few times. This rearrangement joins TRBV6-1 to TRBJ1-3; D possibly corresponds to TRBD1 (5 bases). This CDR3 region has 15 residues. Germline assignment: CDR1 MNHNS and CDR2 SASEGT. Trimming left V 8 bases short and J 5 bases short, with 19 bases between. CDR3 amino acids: CASLGGYGVRNTIYF. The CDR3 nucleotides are TGTGCCAGCCTCGGGGGGTACGGTGTGAGAAACACCATATATTTT.

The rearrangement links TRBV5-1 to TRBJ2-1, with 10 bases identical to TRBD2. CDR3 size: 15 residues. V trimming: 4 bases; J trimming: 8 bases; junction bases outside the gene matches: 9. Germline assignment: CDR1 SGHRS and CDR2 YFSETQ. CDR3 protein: CASSPPGTSAYEQFF. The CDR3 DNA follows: TGCGCCAGCAGCCCCCCCGGGACTAGCGCCTATGAGCAGTTCTTC.

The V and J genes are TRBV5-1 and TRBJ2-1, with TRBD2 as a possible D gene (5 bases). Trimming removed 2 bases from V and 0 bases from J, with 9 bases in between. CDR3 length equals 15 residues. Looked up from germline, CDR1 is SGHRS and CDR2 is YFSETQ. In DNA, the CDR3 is TGCGCCAGCAGCTTCAGCGGAAGCTCCTACAATGAGCAGTTCTTC. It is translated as CASSFSGSSYNEQFF.